Described below is a single T cell receptor beta chain sequence and its context. Antigen unknown. The entry originates in a study of monozygotic twins with cystic fibrosis. Study summary: With about 15 PCR cycles, barcoded libraries came from about 3 micrograms of fragmented DNA. Broader study findings: Monozygotic CF twins shared more identical nucleotide clonotypes than unrelated patients.

Germline CDR1 is SNHLY and CDR2 is FYNNEI. The CDR3 loop spans 14 amino acids. The V and J ends lost 8 bases and 11 bases respectively, with 22 bases between them. Some clones are missing from TCRdb's copy, which holds only in-frame ones; the method was immunoSEQ multiplex PCR. The repertoire holds some 20,000 clones, with 97% as singletons. The V gene is TRBV2, the J gene TRBJ1-5, with D perhaps TRBD1 (5 bases). Sequenced input: blood. This receptor was obtained from a woman between 25 and 40 years old with cystic fibrosis. The CDR3 nucleotides read TGTGCCAGCTCCCAGGGAGGGGAATCAAGGGCCCAGCATTTT. Protein sequence: CASSQGGESRAQHF.